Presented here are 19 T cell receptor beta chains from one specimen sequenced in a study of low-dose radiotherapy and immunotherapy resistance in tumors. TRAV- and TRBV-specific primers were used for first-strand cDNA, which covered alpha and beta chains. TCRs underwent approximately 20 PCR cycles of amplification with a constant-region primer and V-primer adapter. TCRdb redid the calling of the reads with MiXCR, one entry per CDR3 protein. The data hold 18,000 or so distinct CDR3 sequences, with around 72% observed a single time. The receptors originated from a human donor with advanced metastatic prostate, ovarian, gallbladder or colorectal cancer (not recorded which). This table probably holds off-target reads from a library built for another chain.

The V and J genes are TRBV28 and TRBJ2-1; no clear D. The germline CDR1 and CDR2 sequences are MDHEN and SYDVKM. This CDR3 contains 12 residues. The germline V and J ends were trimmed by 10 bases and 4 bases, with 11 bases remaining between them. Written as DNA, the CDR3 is TGTGCCACCCGGGCAGCTTACAATGAGCAGTTCTTC. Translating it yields CATRAAYNEQFF.

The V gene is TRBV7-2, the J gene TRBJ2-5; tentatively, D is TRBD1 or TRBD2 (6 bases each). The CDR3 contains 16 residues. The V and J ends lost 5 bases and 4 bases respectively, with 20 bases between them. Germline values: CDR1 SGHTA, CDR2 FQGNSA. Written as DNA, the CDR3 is TGTGCCAGCAGCCCAGGCGGGATCATAGGGGGAGAGACCCAGTACTTC. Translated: CASSPGGIIGGETQYF.

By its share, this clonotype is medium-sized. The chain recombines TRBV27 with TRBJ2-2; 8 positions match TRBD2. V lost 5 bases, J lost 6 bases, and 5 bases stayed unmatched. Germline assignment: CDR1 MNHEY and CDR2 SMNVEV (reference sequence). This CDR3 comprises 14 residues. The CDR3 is CASSLIAGPGELFF. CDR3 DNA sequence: TGTGCCAGCAGTCTGATAGCGGGACCCGGGGAGCTGTTTTTT.

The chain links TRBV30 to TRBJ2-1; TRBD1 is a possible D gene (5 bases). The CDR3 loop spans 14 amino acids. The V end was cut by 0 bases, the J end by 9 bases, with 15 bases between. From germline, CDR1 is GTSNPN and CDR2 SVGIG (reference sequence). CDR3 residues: CAWSVVQGFVEQFF. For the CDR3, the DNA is TGTGCCTGGAGTGTAGTGCAGGGATTCGTTGAGCAGTTCTTC.

CDR3 in DNA: TGTGCCAGCAGGCAACTCGGGGGGTTTCAGCCCCAGCATTTT. This sequence encodes CASRQLGGFQPQHF. The rearrangement uses TRBV28 and TRBJ1-5, with D perhaps matching TRBD1 (5 bases). This CDR3 is 14 amino acids long. V was pared by 6 bases and J by 6 bases, with 15 bases between. In germline, CDR1 is MDHEN, CDR2 SYDVKM.

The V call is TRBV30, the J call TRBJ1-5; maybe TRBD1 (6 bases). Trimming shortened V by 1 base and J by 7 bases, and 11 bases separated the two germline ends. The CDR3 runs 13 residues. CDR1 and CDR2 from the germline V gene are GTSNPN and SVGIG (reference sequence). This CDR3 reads CAWSATGGQPQHF. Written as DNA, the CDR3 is TGTGCCTGGAGTGCGACAGGAGGACAGCCCCAGCATTTT. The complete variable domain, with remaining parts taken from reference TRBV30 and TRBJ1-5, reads SQTIHQWPATLVQPVGSPLSLECTVEGTSNPNLYWYRQAAGRGLQLLFYSVGIGQISSEVPQNLSASRPQDRQFILSSKKLLLSDSGFYLCAWSATGGQPQHFGDGTRLSIL.

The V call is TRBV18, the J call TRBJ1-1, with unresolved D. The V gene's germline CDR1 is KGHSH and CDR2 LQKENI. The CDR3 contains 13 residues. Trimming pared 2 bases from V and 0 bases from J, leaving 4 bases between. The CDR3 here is CASSPLMNTEAFF. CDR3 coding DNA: TGTGCCAGCTCACCATTAATGAACACTGAAGCTTTCTTT.

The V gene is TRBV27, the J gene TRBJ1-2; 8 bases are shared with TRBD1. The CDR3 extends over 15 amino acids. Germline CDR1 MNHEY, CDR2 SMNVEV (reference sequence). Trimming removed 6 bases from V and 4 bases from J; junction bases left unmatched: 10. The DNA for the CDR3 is TGTGCCAGCAGACCCACAGGGGGTTTGACCTATGGCTACACCTTC. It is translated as CASRPTGGLTYGYTF.

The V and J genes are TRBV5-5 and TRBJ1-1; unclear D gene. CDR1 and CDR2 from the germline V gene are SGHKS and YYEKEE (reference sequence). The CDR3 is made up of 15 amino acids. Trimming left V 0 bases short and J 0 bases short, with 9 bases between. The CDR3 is CASSLDAGLNTEAFF. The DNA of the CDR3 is TGTGCCAGCAGCTTGGATGCGGGGTTGAACACTGAAGCTTTCTTT. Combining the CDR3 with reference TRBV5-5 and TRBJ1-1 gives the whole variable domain DAGVTQSPTHLIKTRGQQVTLRCSPISGHKSVSWYQQVLGQGPQFIFQYYEKEERGRGNFPDRFSARQFPNYSSELNVNALLLGDSALYLCASSLDAGLNTEAFFGQGTRLTVV.

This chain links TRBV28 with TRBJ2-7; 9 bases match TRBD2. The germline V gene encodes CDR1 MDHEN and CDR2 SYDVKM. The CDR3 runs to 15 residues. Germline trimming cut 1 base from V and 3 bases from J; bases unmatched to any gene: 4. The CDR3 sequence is CASSLSVAGVYEQYF. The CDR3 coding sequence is TGTGCCAGCAGTTTATCCGTAGCGGGAGTCTACGAGCAGTACTTC.

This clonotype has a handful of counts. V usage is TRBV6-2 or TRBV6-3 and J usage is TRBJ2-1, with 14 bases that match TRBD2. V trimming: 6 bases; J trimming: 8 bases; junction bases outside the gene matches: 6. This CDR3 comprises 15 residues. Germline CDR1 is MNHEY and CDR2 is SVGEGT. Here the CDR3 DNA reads TGTGCCAGCAGAACGGGACTAGCGGGAGCCCATGAGCAGTTCTTC. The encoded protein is CASRTGLAGAHEQFF.

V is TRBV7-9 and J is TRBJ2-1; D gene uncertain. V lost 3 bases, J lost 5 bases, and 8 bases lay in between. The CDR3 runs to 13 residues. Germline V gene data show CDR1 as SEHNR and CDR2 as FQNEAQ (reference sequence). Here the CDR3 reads CASSLRRHNEQFF. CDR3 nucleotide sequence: TGTGCCAGCAGCTTGCGCAGACACAATGAGCAGTTCTTC.

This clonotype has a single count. The CDR3 loop reads CASSLGGITQYF. The CDR3 nucleotides read TGTGCCAGCAGTTTAGGCGGGATTACGCAGTATTTT. The chain uses TRBV28 and TRBJ2-3; possible D gene TRBD2, 6 bases. The germline V gene encodes CDR1 MDHEN and CDR2 SYDVKM. This CDR3 contains 12 residues. V lost 2 bases to trimming and J lost 8 bases, with 8 bases between them.

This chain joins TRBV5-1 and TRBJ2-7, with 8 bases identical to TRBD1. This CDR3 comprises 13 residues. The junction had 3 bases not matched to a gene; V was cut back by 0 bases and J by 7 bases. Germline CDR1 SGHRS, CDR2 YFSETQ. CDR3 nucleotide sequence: TGCGCCAGCAGCTTGGACGGGACAGGTGAGCAGTACTTC. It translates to CASSLDGTGEQYF.

The CDR3 DNA sequence: TGTGCCACCAGTGATTTAGGGACAGGGGATGAGAATGAGCAGTTCTTC. Translating gives CATSDLGTGDENEQFF. This chain joins TRBV24-1 and TRBJ2-1; 10 nucleotides align to TRBD1. CDR1 and CDR2 from the germline V gene are KGHDR and SFDVKD. The CDR3 covers 16 residues. Trimming took 1 base from V and 7 from J; bases not matched to a gene: 6.

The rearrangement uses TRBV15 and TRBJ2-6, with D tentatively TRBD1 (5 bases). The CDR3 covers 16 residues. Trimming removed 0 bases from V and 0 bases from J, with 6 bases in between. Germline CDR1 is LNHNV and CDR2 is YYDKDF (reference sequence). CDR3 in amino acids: CATSRDRGSGANVLTF. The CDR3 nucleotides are TGTGCCACCAGCAGAGATAGGGGCTCTGGGGCCAACGTCCTGACTTTC.

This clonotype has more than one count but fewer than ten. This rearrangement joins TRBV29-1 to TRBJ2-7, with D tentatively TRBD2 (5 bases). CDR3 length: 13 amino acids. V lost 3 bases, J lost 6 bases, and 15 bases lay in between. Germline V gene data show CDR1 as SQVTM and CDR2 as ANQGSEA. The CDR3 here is CSVDFLRGLEQYF. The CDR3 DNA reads TGCAGCGTTGACTTTTTACGGGGTCTCGAGCAGTACTTC.

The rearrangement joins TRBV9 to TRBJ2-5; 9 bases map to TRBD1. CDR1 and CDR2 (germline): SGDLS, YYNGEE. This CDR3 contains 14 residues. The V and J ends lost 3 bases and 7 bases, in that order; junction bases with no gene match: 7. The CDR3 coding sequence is TGTGCCAGCAGCGCTCGGGGACAGGGAGGGACCCAGTACTTC. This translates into CASSARGQGGTQYF. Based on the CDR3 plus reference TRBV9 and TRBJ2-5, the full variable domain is DSGVTQTPKHLITATGQRVTLRCSPRSGDLSVYWYQQSLDQGLQFLIQYYNGEERAKGNILERFSAQQFPDLHSELNLSSLELGDSALYFCASSARGQGGTQYFGPGTRLLVL.

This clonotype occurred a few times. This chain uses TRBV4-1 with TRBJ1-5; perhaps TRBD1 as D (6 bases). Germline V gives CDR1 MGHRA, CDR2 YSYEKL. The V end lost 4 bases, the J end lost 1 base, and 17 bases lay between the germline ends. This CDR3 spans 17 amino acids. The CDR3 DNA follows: TGCGCCAGCAGCCCAGCAACAGGGATTATAAGCAATCAGCCCCAGCATTTT. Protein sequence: CASSPATGIISNQPQHF.